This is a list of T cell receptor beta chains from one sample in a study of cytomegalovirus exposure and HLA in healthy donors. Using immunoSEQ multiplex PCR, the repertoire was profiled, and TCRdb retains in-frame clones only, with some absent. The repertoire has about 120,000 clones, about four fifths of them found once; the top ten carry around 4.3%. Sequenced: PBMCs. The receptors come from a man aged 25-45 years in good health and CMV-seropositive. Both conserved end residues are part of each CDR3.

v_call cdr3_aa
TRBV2 CASSEVGTGGLNGYTF
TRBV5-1 CASSLAGQGAGDGYTF
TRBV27 CATGGGRIQETQYF
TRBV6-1 CASSVGLLGGQGQPQHF
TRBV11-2 CASSLDSGRAGGDTQYF
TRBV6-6 CASSYSRGGTDTQYF
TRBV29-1 CSARTSGSETQYF
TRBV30 CAWSVTGGWTEAFF
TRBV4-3 CASSQDWRGSGNEQFF
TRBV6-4 CASSSQGSASGANGLTF
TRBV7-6 CASSSEYNSYEQYF
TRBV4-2 CASSQARPFTSGLTDTQYF
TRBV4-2 CASSQYRGRESNQPQHF
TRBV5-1 CASTTGQVRSYEQYF
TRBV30 CAWRQDAYEQYF
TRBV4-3 CASSQDYSGYEQYF
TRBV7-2 CASSSDSNTEAFF
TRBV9 CASSARDYLQETQYF
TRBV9 CASSDGTSAYQETQYF
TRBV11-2 CASSLSTGGGKNIQYF
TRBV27 CASSLGMFRGTSYEQYF
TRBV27 CASSFQPVEGPAYEQYF
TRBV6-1 CASRLTSGETDTQYF
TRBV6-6 CASRPGTSGLQETQYF
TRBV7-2 CASSIRQGPQETQYF
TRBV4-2 CASSPDRGKNEKLFF
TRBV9 CASSVGAGLLYGYTF
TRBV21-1 CASSRRTDTQYF
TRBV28 CASSTQQSRDRGPLAYGYTF
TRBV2 CASSYDNEQFF
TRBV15 CATSRAEGVMNTEAFF
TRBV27 CASSTGIIYQQFF
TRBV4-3 CASSQDPGGSYTIYF
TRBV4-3 CASSQGGTGVFYEQYF
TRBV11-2 CASSPGLLLTNSGANVLTF
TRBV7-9 CSSSLGTNEQYF
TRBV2 CASSAYSNQPQHF
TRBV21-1 CASSLQGGLAVKNIQYF
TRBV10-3 CAISDWTAGANGLTF
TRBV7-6 CASSAEAGGRGLVEQFF
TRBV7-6 CASSSLLRDRAPSQYF
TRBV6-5 CASSYSEGPYEQYF
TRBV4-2 CASSQVQGPGVNTEAFF
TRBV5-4 CASSLGLAGMGYGYTF
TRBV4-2 CASSPRAGRYSYGYTF
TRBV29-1 CSVEDPGGSGYTF
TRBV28 CASSLIGIQGAWGYTF
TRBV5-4 CASSYRGYKEKLFF
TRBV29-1 CSVSRTGDTGELFF
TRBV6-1 CASSEQGLSGNTIYF
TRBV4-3 CASSQDSSFPETQYF
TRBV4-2 CASSQVFGLAGSNSYNEQFF
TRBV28 CASEFRRFETQYF